The clone carrying this TCR beta chain was recorded at least ten times. Its antigen is unknown. The data were taken from a study of T-cell reconstitution after alpha-beta-depleted transplantation in children. Whole-study results and caveats: Elevated TCRbeta diversity at day 60 was traced, in some patients, to surviving recipient T cells and thymic progenitors. It was reported that alpha-beta T cells came from several hundred expanded graft clones (about two months after transplant). Newly produced T cells mostly provided counts and TCRbeta diversity after one year, as hyperexpanded clones declined.

Unique molecular identifiers were incorporated when the TCRbeta library was constructed. MiXCR, applied by TCRdb to the PCR reads, yields one record per CDR3 protein. This table holds 330,000 or so distinct CDR3 sequences, roughly 9.1% found once. The CDR3 is 15 amino acids. The source material was PBMCs, sampled before TCRalphabeta/CD19-depleted stem cell transplant. This sequence originates from a boy younger than two with acute myeloid leukemia, due to receive a stem cell transplant. The chain is built from TRBV21-1 and TRBJ2-7; the DNA was not compared with TRBD2, the D call given in the table. TRBV21-1 counts as a pseudogene. CDR3 in amino acids: CASSKDASGGDEQYF. For the CDR3, the DNA is TGTGCCAGCAGCAAAGACGCCAGCGGGGGGGACGAGCAGTACTTC.